These 23 T cell receptor beta chains were all obtained from the same sample, sequenced in a study of blood T cells in healthy people across ages. Through a sample-barcoded 5' primer and a J-beta primer mix, a second PCR was run for roughly 6 to 12 cycles. A single record per CDR3 protein comes from TCRdb applying MiXCR to the 5' RACE reads. Of 790,000 or so distinct CDR3 sequences detected, 46% appear once; the ten largest clones hold 15% to 20%. Sequences were obtained from blood. The origin of the receptors is a man aged 80 or over in good health.

For this clonotype: Its ends do not fully match the called genes, so a read error is possible. The chain has TRBV6-5 and TRBJ1-4; D is undetermined. This CDR3 is built from 14 residues. Germline V gives CDR1 MNHEY, CDR2 SVGAGI. This CDR3 reads CASSRTFIGEKLFF. The CDR3 DNA follows: TGTGCTAGCAGTAGGACGTTTATTGGAGAAAAACTGTTTTTT.

The chain carries TRBV27 and TRBJ2-4, with TRBD2 identical over 9 bases. Germline loops: CDR1 MNHEY, CDR2 SMNVEV (reference sequence). Unmatched junction bases numbered 11, after V lost 6 bases and J lost 2 bases. CDR3 length equals 17 residues. CDR3: CASSPHGAGGTKNIQYF. The CDR3 DNA follows: TGTGCCAGCAGCCCTCACGGGGCGGGGGGGACCAAAAACATTCAGTACTTC.

This clonotype has more than one count but fewer than ten. CDR3 residues: CAISSSDKAYEQYF. The CDR3 DNA follows: TGTGCCATCAGTTCCTCGGACAAAGCCTACGAGCAGTACTTC. This chain links TRBV10-3 with TRBJ2-4; tentative D call: TRBD1 (5 bases). Near its end, the DNA agrees better with TRBJ2-7, so the J call may be wrong. Germline V CDR1 and CDR2: ENHRY, SYGVKD. The CDR3 covers 14 residues.

This chain connects TRBV7-9 to TRBJ2-5; no firm D call. Trimming pared 2 bases from V and 4 bases from J, leaving 26 bases between. CDR1 SEHNR and CDR2 FQNEAQ come from the germline V gene (reference sequence). This CDR3 has 19 amino acids. CDR3 in amino acids: CASSLFHWVATGIGETQYF. The CDR3 DNA reads TGTGCCAGCAGCTTATTCCATTGGGTGGCGACTGGAATTGGAGAGACCCAGTACTTC.

The chain combines TRBV24-1 with TRBJ2-1; 9 bases map to TRBD1. Trimming cost V 7 bases and J 2 bases; bases outside gene matches: 2. The length of the CDR3 is 14 residues. The germline V gene has CDR1 KGHDR and CDR2 SFDVKD. In DNA, the CDR3 is TGTGCCACCAGACAGGGGGCGGCCTACAATGAGCAGTTCTTC. Translating it yields CATRQGAAYNEQFF.

The CDR3 protein is CASSFGRGRETQYF. The CDR3 DNA is TGTGCCAGCAGCTTTGGCAGGGGGCGGGAGACCCAGTACTTC. The chain uses TRBV7-2 and TRBJ2-5; TRBD1 matches at 8 bases. Trimming cost V 3 bases and J 5 bases; bases outside gene matches: 5. The CDR3 has 14 amino acids. CDR1 is SGHTA, CDR2 FQGNSA, per germline. The full variable domain, its missing parts supplied by reference TRBV7-2 and TRBJ2-5, is GAGVSQSPSNKVTEKGKDVELRCDPISGHTALYWYRQSLGQGLEFLIYFQGNSAPDKSGLPSDRFSAERTGGSVSTLTIQRTQQEDSAVYLCASSFGRGRETQYFGPGTRLLVL.

The rearrangement links TRBV28 to TRBJ2-4, with D possibly matching TRBD2 (5 bases). The last part of the DNA fits TRBJ2-7 better; the J call may be wrong. Germline CDR1 MDHEN, CDR2 SYDVKM. CDR3 length equals 15 residues. CDR3 protein: CASSLSRTVNYEQYF. CDR3 DNA sequence: TGTGCCAGCAGTTTATCCCGGACTGTAAACTACGAGCAGTACTTC.

The chain links TRBV24-1 to TRBJ2-1; possible D gene TRBD2, 7 bases. V was clipped by 6 bases and J by 9 bases, with 17 bases between them. The CDR3 is made up of 14 amino acids. Germline CDR1 KGHDR, CDR2 SFDVKD. The CDR3 reads CATSRGGAETEQFF. The CDR3 DNA reads as TGTGCCACCAGTCGTGGGGGGGCCGAAACTGAGCAGTTCTTC.

The J gene is TRBJ1-5, the V gene TRBV10-3; weak D call: TRBD1 (5 bases). The V end was cut by 2 bases, the J end by 6 bases, with 11 bases between. The CDR3 runs 14 residues. The V gene's germline CDR1 is ENHRY and CDR2 SYGVKD. CDR3 region: CAISEDGAGQPQHF. The CDR3 DNA reads TGTGCCATCAGTGAGGATGGGGCGGGTCAGCCCCAGCATTTT.

About this clonotype: A clone one base away is much larger, so this may be a read error. This chain joins TRBV12-3 or TRBV12-4 and TRBJ2-1; 10 bases are a match to TRBD1. This CDR3 is 15 amino acids long. J was trimmed by 12 bases and V by 4 bases; bases with no gene match: 12. The CDR3 region is CASSWTGQGLSGQFF. DNA of the CDR3: TGTGCCAGCAGTTGGACGGGACAGGGGTTGTCTGGGCAGTTCTTC.

The V and J genes are TRBV3-1 and TRBJ1-1; D uncertain. V lost 1 base and J 3 bases, leaving 3 bases between the germline ends. CDR3 length: 12 residues. In germline, CDR1 is LGHDT, CDR2 YNNKEL (reference sequence). As DNA, the CDR3 is TGTGCCAGCAGCCAAGCCTACACTGAAGCTTTCTTT. This sequence encodes CASSQAYTEAFF.

The chain uses TRBV5-1 and TRBJ2-3; D is uncertain. The CDR3 runs to 15 residues. Germline values: CDR1 SGHRS, CDR2 YFSETQ. Trimming cost V 0 bases and J 6 bases, with 14 bases left between them. The DNA for the CDR3 is TGCGCCAGCAGCTTGGAGGGTCCTCCCAAGGATACGCAGTATTTT. It yields the protein CASSLEGPPKDTQYF.

This chain joins TRBV20-1 and TRBJ2-1; D is undetermined. The CDR3 extends over 15 amino acids. Germline V gene data show CDR1 as DFQATT and CDR2 as SNEGSKA (reference sequence). Trimming left V 4 bases short and J 1 base short, with 14 bases between. This CDR3 is CSANVATRSYNEQFF. Here the CDR3 DNA reads TGCAGTGCTAACGTTGCGACGAGATCCTACAATGAGCAGTTCTTC.

This sequence joins TRBV12-3 or TRBV12-4 and TRBJ2-1, with D possibly matching TRBD2 (6 bases). Near its end, the DNA agrees better with TRBJ2-7, so the J call may be wrong. The CDR3 consists of 16 residues. CDR3: CASSISSGLHHSEQYF. CDR3 nucleotide sequence: TGTGCCAGCAGTATTTCCTCGGGACTCCACCACTCAGAGCAGTACTTC.

In its sample, this clonotype was seen a few times. The chain couples TRBV29-1 to TRBJ1-5; D is undetermined. This CDR3 contains 11 residues. Germline-derived CDR1 and CDR2 are SQVTM and ANQGSEA. The V end was cut by 4 bases, the J end by 11 bases, with 12 bases between. CDR3 DNA: TGCAGCGTTGTTCTGGCCGGGACCCAGCATTTT. Protein: CSVVLAGTQHF.

This clonotype has a handful of counts. This sequence joins TRBV29-1 and TRBJ2-1; a possible D gene is TRBD2 (6 bases). The CDR3 consists of 13 residues. Germline loops: CDR1 SQVTM, CDR2 ANQGSEA. V was pared by 3 bases and J by 8 bases, with 14 bases between. CDR3 sequence: CSVEFGGNYEQFF. CDR3 nucleotide sequence: TGCAGCGTTGAGTTTGGGGGGAACTATGAGCAGTTCTTC.

The rearrangement links TRBV28 to TRBJ2-5; TRBD2 aligns across 8 bases. The V gene's germline CDR1 is MDHEN and CDR2 SYDVKM. The junction had 11 bases not matched to a gene; V was cut back by 3 bases and J by 11 bases. The CDR3 runs 14 residues. The CDR3, as DNA: TGTGCCAGCAGTTTTGGACTAGCACTTGGGGAGCAGTACTTC. This sequence encodes CASSFGLALGEQYF. The whole variable domain, filled in from reference TRBV28 and TRBJ2-5, reads DVKVTQSSRYLVKRTGEKVFLECVQDMDHENMFWYRQDPGLGLRLIYFSYDVKMKEKGDIPEGYSVSREKKERFSLILESASTNQTSMYLCASSFGLALGEQYFGPGTRLLVL.

For the CDR3, the DNA is TGCAGTGCACCGGGCCCTACCTACAATGAGCAGTACTTC. Its protein product is CSAPGPTYNEQYF. This chain connects TRBV20-1 to TRBJ2-7, with D unclear. CDR3 length: 13 residues. Trimming cost V 6 bases and J 7 bases, with 19 bases left between them. Germline CDR1 DFQATT, CDR2 SNEGSKA (reference sequence).

This rearrangement joins TRBV15 to TRBJ2-5, with no clear D. The J call may not be correct, given that the DNA end is closer to TRBJ2-7. Germline CDR1 and CDR2: LNHNV and YYDKDF (reference sequence). The CDR3 totals 15 residues. The CDR3 DNA follows: TGTGCCACCAGCAGAGATCCTGGCAGGTCGCACGAGCAGTACTTC. This gives the protein CATSRDPGRSHEQYF.

This clonotype was detected once. CDR3 protein: CASRGGGGETQYF. CDR3 in DNA: TGTGCCAGCAGGGGGGGGGGAGGTGAGACCCAGTACTTC. This chain uses TRBV12-3 or TRBV12-4 with TRBJ2-5; 7 bases map to TRBD2. The CDR3 is 13 residues long. The V segment lost 6 bases and the J segment 5 bases; nucleotides outside the gene matches: 6.

The gene calls are TRBV7-2 and TRBJ2-7; 8 nucleotides match TRBD1. This CDR3 is built from 14 residues. Germline loops: CDR1 SGHTA, CDR2 FQGNSA. The V gene end was trimmed by 5 bases and the J gene end by 3 bases; junction bases not matched to a gene: 6. Here the CDR3 reads CASSARQGNYEQYF. As DNA, the CDR3 is TGTGCCAGCAGCGCGCGACAGGGGAACTACGAGCAGTACTTC.

In the case of this clonotype: A much larger clone sits a single nucleotide away, making a read error possible. This chain connects TRBV10-3 to TRBJ2-1, with no clear D. The germline V gene has CDR1 ENHRY and CDR2 SYGVKD. V lost 0 bases to trimming and J lost 13 bases, with 10 bases between them. CDR3 length: 12 residues. CDR3 protein: CAISESGETQFF. Here the CDR3 DNA reads TGTGCCATCAGTGAGTCAGGAGAGACCCAGTTCTTC.

The chain is built from TRBV15 and TRBJ2-1; D is possibly TRBD2 (5 bases). The CDR3 has 15 residues. The V end was cut by 5 bases, the J end by 2 bases, with 13 bases between. Per germline, CDR1 LNHNV and CDR2 YYDKDF (reference sequence). The CDR3 loop is CATSFGLGTYNEQFF. CDR3 in DNA: TGTGCCACCAGCTTTGGACTGGGAACCTACAATGAGCAGTTCTTC.